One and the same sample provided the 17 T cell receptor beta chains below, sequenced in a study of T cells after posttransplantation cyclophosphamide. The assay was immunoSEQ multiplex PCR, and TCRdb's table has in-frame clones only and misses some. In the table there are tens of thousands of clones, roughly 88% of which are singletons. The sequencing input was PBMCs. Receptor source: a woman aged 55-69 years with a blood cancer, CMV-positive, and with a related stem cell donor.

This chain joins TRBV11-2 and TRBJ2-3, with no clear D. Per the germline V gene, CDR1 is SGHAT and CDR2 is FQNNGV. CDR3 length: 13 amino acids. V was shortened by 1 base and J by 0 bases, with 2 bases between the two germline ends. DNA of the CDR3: TGTGCCAGCAGCTTAGCTAGCACAGATACGCAGTATTTT. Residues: CASSLASTDTQYF.

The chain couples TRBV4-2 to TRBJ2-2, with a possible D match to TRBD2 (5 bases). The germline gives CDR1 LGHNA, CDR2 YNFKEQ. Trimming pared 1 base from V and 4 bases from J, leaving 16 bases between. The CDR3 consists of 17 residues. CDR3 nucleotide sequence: TGTGCCAGCAGCCAAGGGCACGGGAACGCGATCACCGGGGAGCTGTTTTTT. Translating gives CASSQGHGNAITGELFF.

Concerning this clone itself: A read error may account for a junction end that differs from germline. The CDR3 region has the DNA TGCGCCAGCAGTCAAGGGGCTGGGGACAGGGGGTACGAGCAGTACTTC. Protein: CASSQGAGDRGYEQYF. This chain uses TRBV4-1 with TRBJ2-7; 11 bases map to TRBD1. Per germline, CDR1 MGHRA and CDR2 YSYEKL. The CDR3 is 16 residues long.

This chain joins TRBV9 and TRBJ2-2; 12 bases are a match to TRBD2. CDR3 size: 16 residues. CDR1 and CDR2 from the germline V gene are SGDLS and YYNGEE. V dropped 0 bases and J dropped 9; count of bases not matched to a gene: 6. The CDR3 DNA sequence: TGTGCCAGCAGCGTAGCCGTCACTAGCGGGAGGCGGGAGCTGTTTTTT. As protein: CASSVAVTSGRRELFF.

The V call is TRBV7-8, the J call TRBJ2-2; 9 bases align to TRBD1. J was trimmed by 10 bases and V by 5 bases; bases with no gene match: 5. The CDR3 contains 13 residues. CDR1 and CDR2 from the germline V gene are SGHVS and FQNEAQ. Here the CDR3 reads CASSTTGGAELFF. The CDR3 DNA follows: TGTGCCAGCAGCACTACAGGGGGCGCGGAGCTGTTTTTT.

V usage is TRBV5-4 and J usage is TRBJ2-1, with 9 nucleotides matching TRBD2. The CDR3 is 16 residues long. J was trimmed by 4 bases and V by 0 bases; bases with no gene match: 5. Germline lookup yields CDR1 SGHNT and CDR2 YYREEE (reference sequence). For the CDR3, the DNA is TGTGCCAGCAGCTTGGTTCGCGGGAGGGGATACAATGAGCAGTTCTTC. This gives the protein CASSLVRGRGYNEQFF.

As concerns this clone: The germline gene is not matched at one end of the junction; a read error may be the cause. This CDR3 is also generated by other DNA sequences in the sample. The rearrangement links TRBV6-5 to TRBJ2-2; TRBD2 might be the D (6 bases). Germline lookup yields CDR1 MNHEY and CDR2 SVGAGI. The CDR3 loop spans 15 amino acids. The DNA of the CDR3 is TGTGCCAGTAGTTACTCGGGAGCGAACACCGGGGAGCTGTTTTTT. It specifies CASSYSGANTGELFF.

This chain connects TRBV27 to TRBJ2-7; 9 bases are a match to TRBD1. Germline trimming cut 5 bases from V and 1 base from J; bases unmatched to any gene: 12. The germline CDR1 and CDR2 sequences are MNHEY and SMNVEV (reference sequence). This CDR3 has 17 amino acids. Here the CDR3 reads CASSTNQPGQGSYEQYF. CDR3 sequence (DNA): TGTGCCAGCAGTACAAACCAGCCGGGACAGGGTTCCTACGAGCAGTACTTC.

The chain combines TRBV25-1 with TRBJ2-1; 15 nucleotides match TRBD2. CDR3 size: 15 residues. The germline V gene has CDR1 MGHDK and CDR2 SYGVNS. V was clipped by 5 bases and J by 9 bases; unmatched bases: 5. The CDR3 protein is CASSRTSGRESEQFF. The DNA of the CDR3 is TGTGCCAGCAGTCGGACTAGCGGGAGGGAGAGTGAGCAGTTCTTC.

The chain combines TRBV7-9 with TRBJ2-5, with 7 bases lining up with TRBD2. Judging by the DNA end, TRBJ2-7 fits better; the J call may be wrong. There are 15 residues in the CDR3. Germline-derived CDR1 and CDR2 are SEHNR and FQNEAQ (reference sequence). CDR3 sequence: CASNIGPSGTYEQYF. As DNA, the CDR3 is TGTGCCAGCAATATAGGTCCTAGCGGAACCTACGAGCAGTACTTC.

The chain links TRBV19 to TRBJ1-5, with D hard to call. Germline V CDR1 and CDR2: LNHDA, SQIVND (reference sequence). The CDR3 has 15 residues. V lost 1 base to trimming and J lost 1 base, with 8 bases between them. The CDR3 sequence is CASSIGAGSNQPQHF. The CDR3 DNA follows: TGTGCCAGTAGTATAGGGGCTGGGAGCAATCAGCCCCAGCATTTT. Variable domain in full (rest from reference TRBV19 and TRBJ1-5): DGGITQSPKYLFRKEGQNVTLSCEQNLNHDAMYWYRQDPGQGLRLIYYSQIVNDFQKGDIAEGYSVSREKKESFPLTVTSAQKNPTAFYLCASSIGAGSNQPQHFGDGTRLSIL.

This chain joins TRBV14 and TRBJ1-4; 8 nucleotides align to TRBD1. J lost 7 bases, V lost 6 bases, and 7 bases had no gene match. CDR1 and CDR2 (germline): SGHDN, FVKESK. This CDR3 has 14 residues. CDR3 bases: TGTGCCAGCAGTAATTCAGGGGGCGGTGAAAAACTGTTTTTT. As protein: CASSNSGGGEKLFF.

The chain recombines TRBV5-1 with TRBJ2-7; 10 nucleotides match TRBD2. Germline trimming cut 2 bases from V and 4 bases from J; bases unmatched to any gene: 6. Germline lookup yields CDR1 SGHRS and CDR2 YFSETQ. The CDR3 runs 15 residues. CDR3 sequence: CASSLTSGTIYEQYF. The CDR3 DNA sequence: TGCGCCAGCAGCTTAACTAGCGGGACAATTTACGAGCAGTACTTC.

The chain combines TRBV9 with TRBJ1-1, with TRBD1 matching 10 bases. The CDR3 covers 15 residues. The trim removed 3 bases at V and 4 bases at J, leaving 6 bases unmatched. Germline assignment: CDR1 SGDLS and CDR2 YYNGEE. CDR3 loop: CASSERQGARTEAFF. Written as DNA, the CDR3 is TGTGCCAGCAGCGAAAGACAGGGGGCGCGCACTGAAGCTTTCTTT.

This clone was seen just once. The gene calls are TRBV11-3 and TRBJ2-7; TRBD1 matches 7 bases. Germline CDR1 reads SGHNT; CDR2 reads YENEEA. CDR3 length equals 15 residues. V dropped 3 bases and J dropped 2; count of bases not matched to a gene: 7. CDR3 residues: CASSFTGTATYEQYF. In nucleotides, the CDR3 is TGTGCCAGCAGCTTCACCGGGACAGCGACCTACGAGCAGTACTTC. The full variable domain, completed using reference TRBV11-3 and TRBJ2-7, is EAGVVQSPRYKIIEKKQPVAFWCNPISGHNTLYWYLQNLGQGPELLIRYENEEAVDDSQLPKDRFSAERLKGVDSTLKIQPAELGDSAVYLCASSFTGTATYEQYFGPGTRLTVT.

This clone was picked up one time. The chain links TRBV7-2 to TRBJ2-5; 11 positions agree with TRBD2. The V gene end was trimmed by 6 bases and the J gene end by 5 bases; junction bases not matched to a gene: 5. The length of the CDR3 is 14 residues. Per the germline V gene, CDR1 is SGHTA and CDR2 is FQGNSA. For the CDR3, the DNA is TGTGCCAGCAGAGTAGCGGGAGGGGTGGAGACCCAGTACTTC. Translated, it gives CASRVAGGVETQYF.

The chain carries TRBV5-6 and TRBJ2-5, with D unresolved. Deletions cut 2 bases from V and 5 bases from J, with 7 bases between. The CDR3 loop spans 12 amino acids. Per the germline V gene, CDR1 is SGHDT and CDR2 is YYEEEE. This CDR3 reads CASSFATETQYF. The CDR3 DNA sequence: TGTGCCAGCAGCTTCGCCACTGAGACCCAGTACTTC. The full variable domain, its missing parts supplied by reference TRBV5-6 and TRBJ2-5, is DAGVTQSPTHLIKTRGQQVTLRCSPKSGHDTVSWYQQALGQGPQFIFQYYEEEERQRGNFPDRFSGHQFPNYSSELNVNALLLGDSALYLCASSFATETQYFGPGTRLLVL.